This TCR beta chain comes out of a study of blood T cell repertoires in COVID-19. Study-level information: Samples taken during acute and convalescent COVID-19 were collected in the United States, Italy and Spain.

Authors' data handling: How many nucleated cells were present was estimated from reference gene primer amplification. Here immunoSEQ multiplex PCR was the method, and the copy in TCRdb shows in-frame clones only, minus some. That table supplies the V and J calls and clone size; D and trimming were determined from the DNA. Among fewer than 250,000 clones, about 88% were seen once, and the ten largest hold 1% to 1.4%. The germline CDR1 and CDR2 sequences are MDHEN and SYDVKM. The length of the CDR3 is 17 residues. V was clipped by 3 bases and J by 0 bases, with 15 bases between them. This receptor was taken from a man aged 25-45 years with acute or convalescent COVID-19. V and J are TRBV28 and TRBJ1-3; D ambiguous. Sequencing was performed on peripheral blood. The CDR3 loop is CASSFQLEPSSGNTIYF. CDR3 sequence (DNA): TGTGCCAGCAGTTTCCAACTTGAACCCTCCTCTGGAAACACCATATATTTT.